The source of this T cell receptor beta chain is a study of tumor-infiltrating lymphocytes in oesophageal squamous cell carcinoma. TCRdb re-derived calls from the reads in MiXCR, one entry per CDR3 protein. This sample has approximately 10,000 distinct CDR3 sequences, with over 50% found just once. Germline-derived CDR1 and CDR2 are WNHNN and SYGVQD (reference sequence). The V and J ends lost 9 bases and 5 bases respectively, with 8 bases between them. This CDR3 region has 10 residues. The chain links TRBV10-1 to TRBJ2-7; the D gene is possibly TRBD1 (6 bases). The TCR was taken from a female donor with esophageal squamous cell carcinoma. The sample was blood. Here the CDR3 reads CASTGHEQYF. CDR3 DNA sequence: TGCGCCAGTACAGGGCACGAGCAGTACTTC.